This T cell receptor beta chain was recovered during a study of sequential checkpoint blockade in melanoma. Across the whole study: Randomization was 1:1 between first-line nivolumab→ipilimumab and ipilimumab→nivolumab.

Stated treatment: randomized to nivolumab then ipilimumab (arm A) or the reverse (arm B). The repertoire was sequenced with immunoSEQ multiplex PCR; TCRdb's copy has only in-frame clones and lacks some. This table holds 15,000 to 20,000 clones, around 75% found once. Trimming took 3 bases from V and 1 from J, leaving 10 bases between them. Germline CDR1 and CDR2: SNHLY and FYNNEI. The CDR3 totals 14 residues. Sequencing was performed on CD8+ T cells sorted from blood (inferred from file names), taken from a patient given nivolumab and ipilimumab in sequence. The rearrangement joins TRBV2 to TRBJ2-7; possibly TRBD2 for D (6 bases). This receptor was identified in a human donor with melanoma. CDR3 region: CASSDISGSYEQYF. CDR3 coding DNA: TGTGCCAGCAGTGATATTAGCGGATCCTACGAGCAGTACTTC.